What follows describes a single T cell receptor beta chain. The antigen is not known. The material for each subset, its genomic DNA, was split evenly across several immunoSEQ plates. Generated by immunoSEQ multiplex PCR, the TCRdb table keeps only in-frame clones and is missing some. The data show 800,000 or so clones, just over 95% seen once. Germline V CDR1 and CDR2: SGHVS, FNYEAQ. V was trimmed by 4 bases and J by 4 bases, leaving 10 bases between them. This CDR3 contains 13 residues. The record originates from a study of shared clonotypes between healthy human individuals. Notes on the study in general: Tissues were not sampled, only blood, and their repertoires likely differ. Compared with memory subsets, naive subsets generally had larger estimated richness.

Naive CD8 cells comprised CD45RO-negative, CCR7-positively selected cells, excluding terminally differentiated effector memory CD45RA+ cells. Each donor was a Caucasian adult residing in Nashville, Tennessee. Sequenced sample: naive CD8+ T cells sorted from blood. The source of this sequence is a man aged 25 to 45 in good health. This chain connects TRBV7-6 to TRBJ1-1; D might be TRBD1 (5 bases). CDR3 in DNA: TGTGCCAGCAGCTCCAGGGTTGGCACTGAAGCTTTCTTT. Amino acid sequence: CASSSRVGTEAFF.